Listed below are T cell receptor beta chains from one sample, sequenced in a study of T-cell memory formation after mild COVID-19. TCRdb ran MiXCR on the 5' RACE reads and lists one entry per CDR3 protein. The sample lists about 410,000 distinct CDR3 sequences; around 17% were seen once. The sample consisted of PBMCs or a T cell subset sorted from them (not recorded which). The receptors come from a young man who had mild COVID-19 (a few samples of this study predate the infection). Cell type and time point are not known. Each CDR3 is given with its conserved first and last residue. Fields, in order: clone size, V gene, J gene, D gene, CDR3 protein, CDR3 DNA. The D gene is left open where the match is weak. Clone size is stated in some rows and not others, as once, few, many or a class when expanded.

.	TRBV10-3	TRBJ2-2	.	CAIRGGPGELFF	TGTGCCATCAGAGGTGGCCCCGGGGAGCTGTTTTTT
few	TRBV7-2	TRBJ1-1	.	CASQGRDDTEAFF	TGTGCCAGCCAAGGTCGGGACGACACTGAAGCTTTCTTT
few	TRBV11-1	TRBJ1-1	.	CASSNNRDSTEAFF	TGTGCCAGCAGTAATAACAGGGATTCCACTGAAGCTTTCTTT
few	TRBV20-1	TRBJ1-1	.	CSARDRLDGGIFEAFF	TGCAGTGCTAGAGATAGACTGGACGGTGGGATCTTTGAAGCTTTCTTT
.	TRBV20-1	TRBJ1-1	.	CSARGGMNTEAFF	TGCAGTGCTAGAGGGGGTATGAACACTGAAGCTTTCTTT
.	TRBV14	TRBJ1-1	.	CASSRGALDTEAFF	TGTGCCAGCAGCAGAGGGGCATTAGACACTGAAGCTTTCTTT
many	TRBV4-3	TRBJ2-1	.	CASSPEPGPYNEQFF	TGCGCCAGCAGCCCCGAACCGGGGCCCTACAATGAGCAGTTCTTC
.	TRBV11-3	TRBJ2-1	.	CASSRKGGFHEQFF	TGTGCCAGCAGCCGAAAGGGGGGTTTCCATGAGCAGTTCTTC
few	TRBV7-6	TRBJ2-7	.	CASSSGSGPYEQYF	TGTGCCAGCAGCTCCGGTTCGGGGCCCTACGAGCAGTACTTC
.	TRBV2	TRBJ2-7	TRBD1	CASSETGVSYEQYF	TGTGCCAGCAGTGAGACAGGGGTGTCCTACGAGCAGTACTTC
.	TRBV7-2	TRBJ2-1	.	CASSLRGEYYNEQFF	TGTGCCAGCAGCTTAAGGGGGGAATACTACAATGAGCAGTTCTTC
many	TRBV25-1	TRBJ2-3	.	CASSDGGQVTDTQYF	TGTGCCAGCAGTGACGGGGGGCAGGTCACAGATACGCAGTATTTT
.	TRBV10-1	TRBJ2-2	.	CAARRRDRSTGELFF	TGCGCCGCCCGGAGGAGGGATCGGAGCACCGGGGAGCTGTTTTTT
few	TRBV5-1	TRBJ2-5	TRBD2	CASSSTTSGDQETQYF	TGCGCCAGCAGCTCAACGACTAGCGGGGATCAAGAGACCCAGTACTTC
.	TRBV7-3	TRBJ2-1	.	CASSNRGLDPQNEQFF	TGTGCCAGCAGTAATAGGGGACTGGATCCCCAGAATGAGCAGTTCTTC
.	TRBV6-5	TRBJ1-3	.	CASSPISGGNTIYF	TGTGCCAGCAGCCCCATCTCTGGTGGAAACACCATATATTTT
.	TRBV11-1	TRBJ2-2	.	CASSTTGELFF	TGTGCCAGCAGCACCACCGGGGAGCTGTTTTTT
few	TRBV7-6	TRBJ1-4	.	CASMRTANEKLFF	TGTGCCAGCATGAGGACAGCAAATGAAAAACTGTTTTTT
.	TRBV7-9	TRBJ2-3	.	CASSRRGTHHYFTDTQYF	TGTGCCAGCAGCCGCCGGGGAACCCACCATTATTTCACAGATACGCAGTATTTT
.	TRBV12-3/TRBV12-4	TRBJ2-5	.	CASSLMRAETQYF	TGTGCCAGCAGTTTAATGCGGGCGGAGACCCAGTACTTC
many	TRBV6-6	TRBJ1-1	TRBD1	CASSQDRTNTEAFF	TGTGCCAGCAGTCAGGACAGGACGAACACTGAAGCTTTCTTT
.	TRBV20-1	TRBJ2-1	TRBD2	CSARVLAALNNEQFF	TGCAGTGCTAGAGTCCTAGCGGCCCTGAACAATGAGCAGTTCTTC
many	TRBV4-3	TRBJ2-7	TRBD1	CASSQDYRGQTYEQYF	TGCGCCAGCAGCCAAGATTATCGGGGACAGACCTACGAGCAGTACTTC
.	TRBV2	TRBJ2-3	.	CASLALRTDTQYF	TGTGCCAGCCTTGCGCTCCGTACAGATACGCAGTATTTT
.	TRBV11-2	TRBJ1-1	.	CASSPVVSEAFF	TGTGCCAGCAGCCCGGTTGTATCTGAAGCTTTCTTT
few	TRBV20-1	TRBJ1-2	.	CSARDRVNYGYTF	TGCAGTGCTAGGGACCGAGTAAACTATGGCTACACCTTC
.	TRBV7-3	TRBJ2-7	TRBD2	CASSLSGGDAYEQYF	TGTGCCAGCAGTCTTAGCGGGGGAGATGCCTACGAGCAGTACTTC
few	TRBV2	TRBJ1-4	TRBD1	CASSRTGTIEKLFF	TGTGCCAGCAGTCGGACAGGAACAATTGAAAAACTGTTTTTT
few	TRBV5-1	TRBJ1-6	.	CASSSLFADSPLHF	TGCGCCAGCAGCTCCCTCTTTGCGGATTCACCCCTCCACTTT
.	TRBV20-1	TRBJ2-2	.	CSASKTGLPGELFF	TGCAGTGCTAGTAAAACAGGGCTCCCCGGGGAGCTGTTTTTT
few	TRBV12-3/TRBV12-4	TRBJ1-6	TRBD1	CASTAGQGASPLHF	TGTGCCAGCACCGCGGGACAGGGGGCTTCACCCCTCCACTTT
.	TRBV5-1	TRBJ1-3	.	CASSFYGISGNTIYF	TGCGCCAGCAGCTTCTACGGAATCTCTGGAAACACCATATATTTT
few	TRBV9	TRBJ2-1	TRBD2	CASSPRLGGGNNEQFF	TGTGCCAGCAGCCCGAGGTTGGGCGGGGGGAACAATGAGCAGTTCTTC
many	TRBV15	TRBJ2-1	TRBD2	CATSTIDATSGDNEQFF	TGTGCCACCAGCACAATCGACGCGACTAGCGGTGACAATGAGCAGTTCTTC
few	TRBV14	TRBJ2-6	.	CASSRGGLSSGANVLTF	TGTGCCAGCAGCCGCGGGGGCCTCAGCTCTGGGGCCAACGTCCTGACTTTC
many	TRBV5-1	TRBJ2-3	.	CASSLGQTTDTQYF	TGCGCCAGCAGCTTGGGTCAGACCACAGATACGCAGTATTTT